A single T cell receptor beta chain is shown here with its context. This clonotype is termed medium-sized (0.01 to 0.1%). What antigen it recognizes has not been identified. Per-base quality was not reported, and no clone a single base away is much larger than it. TCR libraries were constructed from 300 to 400 ng RNA using the Immunoverse kit, and molecular barcoded adaptors covering alpha/delta and beta/gamma chains were employed. TCR library preparation used the same RNA that went into transcriptome sequencing. TCR libraries were sequenced on an Illumina HiSeq 4000 with 2 x 150 cycles. Regarding the original processing steps: Using MiXCR, which included quality filtering and error correction, TCR reads were aligned to human V, D, J and C references and then assembled into CDR3 clonotypes. Clonotype counts and gene usage diversity were analyzed with the tcR package in R. For inspection of raw mapping reads, RNA-seq reads were mapped by STAR aligner version 2.5.3a onto GRCh37 of the human genome. To test how sequencing depth affected the clonotypes detected, IR-seq fastq files were randomly downsampled with Seqtk 1.3. TCRdb trimmed public reads at Q25 via fastp, called clones via MiXCR and kept in-frame beta chains. Entries are consolidated by CDR3 protein sequence, retaining the most common genes and DNA. TCRdb, rather than the study authors, made the V and J calls. Counted in this sample were 35,000 to 40,000 distinct CDR3 sequences; approximately 13% of them appeared once. The ten largest clones add up to more than 35% of the sample.

This record comes from a study of read filtering for tumor transcriptome and immune sequencing (dated by TCRdb to about 2020). Background on the whole study: The cohort consisted of under 20 male and over twelve female patients, with a mean age of 65.9 years and an age range of about 45 to 90. Under revised international staging, roughly 8 patients fell into R-ISS I, more than 15 into R-ISS II and roughly 7 into R-ISS III. Whole-transcriptome libraries were prepared with the TruSeq RNA Access Library Prep Kit after DNase treatment. TCR-region mapped reads per sample ranged from about 4 to 10.27 million with IR-seq versus only roughly 75 to 1,300 with RNA-seq. TCR repertoires obtained by targeted immune repertoire sequencing and by bulk whole-transcriptome sequencing performed on the same bone marrow samples were compared. One main goal was a read-filtering strategy for immune repertoire data, in particular deciding whether clonotypes backed by only one read should be removed. Study-level results and caveats: When single-read clonotypes were removed, the proportions of shared clonotypes in IR-seq and RNA-seq correlated more strongly. IR-seq captured clonotypes at much higher depth and more reliably than RNA-seq, and smaller IR-seq throughput sufficed to identify most shared clonotypes. In IR-seq, around 85% of clonotypes but about 4% of total reads were represented by single-read clonotypes, whereas in RNA-seq, 65% to 75% of clonotypes and approximately 45% of reads were represented by single-read clonotypes. Rather than purified T cells, the sorted CD138-negative fraction was a mixed bone marrow immune population.

Bone marrow was sampled from every patient at the time of active disease. Bone marrow mononuclear cells were isolated by Ficoll-Hypaque density gradient centrifugation. Myeloma plasma cells were removed and CD138-negative cells were obtained by negative selection following labeling with CD138 magnetic microbeads on a MACS separator. Purity of the isolated cells was checked by flow cytometry on an Attune NxT using CD138 antibodies. Total RNA was extracted with TRIzol reagent and quantified with a NanoDrop spectrophotometer. For each patient, the CD138-negative bone marrow sample underwent paired RNA-seq and IR-seq. The germline V gene (reference sequence) provides CDR1 GTSNPN and CDR2 SVGIG. Between the V and J ends, shortened by 1 base and 2 bases respectively, the junction contains 9 bases. The CDR3 starts with the cysteine, ends with the phenylalanine, and has 14 residues. CDR3 DNA only is kept here, 42 bases in frame from base 1.

The receptor was derived from a donor aged 40 or over with multiple myeloma. The V and J segments used are TRBV30 and TRBJ2-1; the D gene could be TRBD1 or TRBD2, each one agreeing over 5 bases. What was sequenced was a population of CD138-negative cells sorted from bone marrow. The cell subset or site label, read with the paper, signifies: bone marrow mononuclear cells depleted of CD138+ plasma/myeloma cells by negative magnetic selection. The DNA reads TGTGCCTGGAGTGGGGACGCAACCTACAATGAGCAGTTCTTC. This is translated as CAWSGDATYNEQFF.